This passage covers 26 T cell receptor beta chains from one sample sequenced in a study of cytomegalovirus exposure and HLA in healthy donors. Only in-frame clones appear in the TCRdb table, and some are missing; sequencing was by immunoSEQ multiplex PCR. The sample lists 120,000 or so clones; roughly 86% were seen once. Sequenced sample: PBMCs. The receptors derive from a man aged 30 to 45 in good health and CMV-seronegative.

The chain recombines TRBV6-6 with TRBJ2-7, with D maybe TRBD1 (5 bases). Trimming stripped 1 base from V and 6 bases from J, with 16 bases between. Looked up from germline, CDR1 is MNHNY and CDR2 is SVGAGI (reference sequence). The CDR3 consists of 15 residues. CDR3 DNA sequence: TGTGCCAGCAGTTACTTCGATTCTGGGGCAAGCGAGCAGTACTTC. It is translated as CASSYFDSGASEQYF.

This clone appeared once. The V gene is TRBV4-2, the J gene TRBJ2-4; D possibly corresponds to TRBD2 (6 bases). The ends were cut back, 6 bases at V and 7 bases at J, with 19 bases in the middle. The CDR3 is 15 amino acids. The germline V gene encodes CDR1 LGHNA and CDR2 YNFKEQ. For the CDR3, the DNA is TGTGCCAGCAGGCACCTCGAGCGGGCGGCTAACATTCAGTACTTC. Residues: CASRHLERAANIQYF.

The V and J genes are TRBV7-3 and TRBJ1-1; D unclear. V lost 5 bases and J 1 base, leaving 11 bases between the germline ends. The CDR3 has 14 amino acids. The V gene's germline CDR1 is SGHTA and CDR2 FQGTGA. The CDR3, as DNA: TGTGCCAGCAGCCCCTCCGGTGGGAACACTGAAGCTTTCTTT. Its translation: CASSPSGGNTEAFF.

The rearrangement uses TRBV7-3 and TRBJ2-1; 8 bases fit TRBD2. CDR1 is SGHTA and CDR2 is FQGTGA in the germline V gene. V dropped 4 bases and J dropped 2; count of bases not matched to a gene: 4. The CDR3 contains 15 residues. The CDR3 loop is CASSSLAGPYNEQFF. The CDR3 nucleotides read TGTGCCAGCAGCTCTTTAGCGGGACCCTACAATGAGCAGTTCTTC.

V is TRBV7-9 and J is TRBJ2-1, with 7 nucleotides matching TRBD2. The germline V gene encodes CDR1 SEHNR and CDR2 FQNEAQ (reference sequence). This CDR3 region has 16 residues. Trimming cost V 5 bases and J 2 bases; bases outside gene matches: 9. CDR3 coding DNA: TGTGCCAGCAGCAATAGGGCAACTAGCGCCTACAATGAGCAGTTCTTC. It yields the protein CASSNRATSAYNEQFF.

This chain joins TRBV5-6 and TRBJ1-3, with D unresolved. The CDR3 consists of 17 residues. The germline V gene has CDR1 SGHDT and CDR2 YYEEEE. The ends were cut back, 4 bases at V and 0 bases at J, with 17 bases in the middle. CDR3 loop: CASSLLGDTNSGNTIYF. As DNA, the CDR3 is TGTGCCAGCAGCCTTCTGGGCGACACCAACTCTGGAAACACCATATATTTT. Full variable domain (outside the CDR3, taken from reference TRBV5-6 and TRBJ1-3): DAGVTQSPTHLIKTRGQQVTLRCSPKSGHDTVSWYQQALGQGPQFIFQYYEEEERQRGNFPDRFSGHQFPNYSSELNVNALLLGDSALYLCASSLLGDTNSGNTIYFGEGSWLTVV.

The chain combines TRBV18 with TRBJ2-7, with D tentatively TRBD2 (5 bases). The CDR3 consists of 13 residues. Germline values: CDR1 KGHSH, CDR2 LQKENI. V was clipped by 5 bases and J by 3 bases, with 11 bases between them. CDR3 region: CASSRAVDYEQYF. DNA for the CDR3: TGTGCCAGCTCAAGAGCGGTGGACTACGAGCAGTACTTC.

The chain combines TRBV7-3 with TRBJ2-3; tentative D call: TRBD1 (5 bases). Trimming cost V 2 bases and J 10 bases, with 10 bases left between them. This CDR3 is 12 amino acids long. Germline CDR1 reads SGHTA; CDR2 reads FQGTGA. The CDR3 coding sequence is TGTGCCAGCAGCTTACAGGGATCCGCGCAGTATTTT. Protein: CASSLQGSAQYF. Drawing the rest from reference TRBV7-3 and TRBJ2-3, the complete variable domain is GAGVSQTPSNKVTEKGKYVELRCDPISGHTALYWYRQSLGQGPEFLIYFQGTGAADDSGLPNDRFFAVRPEGSVSTLKIQRTERGDSAVYLCASSLQGSAQYFGPGTRLTVL.

In DNA, the CDR3 is TGCGCCAGCAGCTTGGGCTTGGGCGGGAGCAAGGGCTATGAGCAGTTCTTC. Protein sequence: CASSLGLGGSKGYEQFF. The V and J genes are TRBV5-1 and TRBJ2-1; 7 bases are a match to TRBD2. The CDR3 loop spans 17 amino acids. Germline trimming cut 0 bases from V and 8 bases from J; bases unmatched to any gene: 14. The germline CDR1 and CDR2 sequences are SGHRS and YFSETQ.

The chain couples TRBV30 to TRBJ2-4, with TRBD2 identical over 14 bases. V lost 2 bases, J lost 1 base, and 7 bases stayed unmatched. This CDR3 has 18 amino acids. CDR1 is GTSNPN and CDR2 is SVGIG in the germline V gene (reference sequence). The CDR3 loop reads CAWSTGLAGVVAKNIQYF. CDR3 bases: TGTGCCTGGAGTACGGGACTAGCGGGAGTTGTGGCCAAAAACATTCAGTACTTC.

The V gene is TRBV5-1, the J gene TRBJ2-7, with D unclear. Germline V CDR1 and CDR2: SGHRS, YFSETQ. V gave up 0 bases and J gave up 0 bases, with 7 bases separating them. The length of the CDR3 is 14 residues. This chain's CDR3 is CASSLERSSYEQYF. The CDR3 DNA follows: TGCGCCAGCAGCTTGGAGCGCAGCTCCTACGAGCAGTACTTC.

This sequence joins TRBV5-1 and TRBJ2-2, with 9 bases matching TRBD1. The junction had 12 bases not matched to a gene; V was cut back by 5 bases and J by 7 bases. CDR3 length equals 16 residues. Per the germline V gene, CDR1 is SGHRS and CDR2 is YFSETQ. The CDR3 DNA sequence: TGCGCCAGCAGTTCTCAAACAGGGGGCTCTAGCGGGGAGCTGTTTTTT. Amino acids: CASSSQTGGSSGELFF.

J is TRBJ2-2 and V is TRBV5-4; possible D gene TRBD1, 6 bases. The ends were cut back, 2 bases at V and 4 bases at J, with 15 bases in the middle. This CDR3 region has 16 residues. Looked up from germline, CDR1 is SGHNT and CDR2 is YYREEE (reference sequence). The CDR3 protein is CASSFLTGLGTGELFF. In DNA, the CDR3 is TGTGCCAGCAGCTTCCTAACAGGGCTCGGCACCGGGGAGCTGTTTTTT.

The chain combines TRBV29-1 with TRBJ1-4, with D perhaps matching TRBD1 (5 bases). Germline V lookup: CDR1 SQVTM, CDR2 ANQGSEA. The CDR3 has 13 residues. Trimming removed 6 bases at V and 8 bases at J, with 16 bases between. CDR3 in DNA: TGCAGCGTCCACGTGGGAGGGACCGAAAAACTGTTTTTT. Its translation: CSVHVGGTEKLFF.

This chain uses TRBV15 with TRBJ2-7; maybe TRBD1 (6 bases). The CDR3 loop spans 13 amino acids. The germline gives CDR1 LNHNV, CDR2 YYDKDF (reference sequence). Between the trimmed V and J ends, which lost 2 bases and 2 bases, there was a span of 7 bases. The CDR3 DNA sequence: TGTGCCACCAGCAGACCAGGGGCCTACGAGCAGTACTTC. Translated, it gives CATSRPGAYEQYF.

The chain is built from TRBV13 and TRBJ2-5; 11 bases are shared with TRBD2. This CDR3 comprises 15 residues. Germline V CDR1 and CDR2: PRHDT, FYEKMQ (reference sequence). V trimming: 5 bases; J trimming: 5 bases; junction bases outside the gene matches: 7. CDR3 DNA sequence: TGTGCCAGCAGCGCGGGACTAGCGGATCGGGAGACCCAGTACTTC. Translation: CASSAGLADRETQYF.

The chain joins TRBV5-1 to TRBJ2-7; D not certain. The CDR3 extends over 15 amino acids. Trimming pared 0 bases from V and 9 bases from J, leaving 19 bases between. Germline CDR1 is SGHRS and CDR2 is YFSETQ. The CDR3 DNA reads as TGCGCCAGCAGCTTGGGACTCGATCCAGTTTTGGGGCAGTACTTC. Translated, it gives CASSLGLDPVLGQYF.

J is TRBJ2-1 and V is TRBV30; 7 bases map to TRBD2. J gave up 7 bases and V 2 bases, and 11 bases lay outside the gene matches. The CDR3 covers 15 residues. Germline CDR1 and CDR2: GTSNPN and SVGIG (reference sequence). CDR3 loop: CAWSFVGGPQNEQFF. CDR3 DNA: TGTGCCTGGAGTTTTGTGGGAGGGCCTCAGAATGAGCAGTTCTTC.

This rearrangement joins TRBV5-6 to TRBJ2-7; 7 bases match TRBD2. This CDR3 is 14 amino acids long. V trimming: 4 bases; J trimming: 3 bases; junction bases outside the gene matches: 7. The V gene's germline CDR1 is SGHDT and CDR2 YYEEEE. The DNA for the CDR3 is TGTGCCAGCAGCCCCGGGACTAACAACTACGAGCAGTACTTC. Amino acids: CASSPGTNNYEQYF.

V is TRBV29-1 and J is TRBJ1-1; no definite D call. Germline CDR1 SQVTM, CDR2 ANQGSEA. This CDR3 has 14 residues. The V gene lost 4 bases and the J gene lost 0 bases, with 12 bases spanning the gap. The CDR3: CSVVASALNTEAFF. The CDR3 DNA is TGCAGCGTTGTCGCCAGTGCCTTGAACACTGAAGCTTTCTTT.

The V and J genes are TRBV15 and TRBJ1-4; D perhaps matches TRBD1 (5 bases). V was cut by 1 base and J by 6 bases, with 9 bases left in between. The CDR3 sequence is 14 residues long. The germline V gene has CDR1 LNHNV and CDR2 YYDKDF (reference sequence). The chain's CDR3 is CATSRGGGDEKLFF. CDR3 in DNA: TGTGCCACCAGCAGAGGTGGGGGGGATGAAAAACTGTTTTTT.

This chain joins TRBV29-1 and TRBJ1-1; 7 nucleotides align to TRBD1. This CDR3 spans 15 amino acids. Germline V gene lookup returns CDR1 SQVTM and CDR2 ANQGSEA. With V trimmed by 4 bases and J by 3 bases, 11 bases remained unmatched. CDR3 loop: CSVAPTGDAYTEAFF. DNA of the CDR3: TGCAGCGTTGCCCCTACAGGGGACGCGTACACTGAAGCTTTCTTT.

The CDR3 DNA is TGTGCCAGCAGCTTGGGACTAGCGGGAGCTGAGACAGATACGCAGTATTTT. It specifies CASSLGLAGAETDTQYF. The rearrangement links TRBV7-2 to TRBJ2-3; 14 nucleotides agree with TRBD2. Germline CDR1 reads SGHTA; CDR2 reads FQGNSA. V lost 3 bases, J lost 3 bases, and 5 bases stayed unmatched. CDR3 length equals 17 residues.

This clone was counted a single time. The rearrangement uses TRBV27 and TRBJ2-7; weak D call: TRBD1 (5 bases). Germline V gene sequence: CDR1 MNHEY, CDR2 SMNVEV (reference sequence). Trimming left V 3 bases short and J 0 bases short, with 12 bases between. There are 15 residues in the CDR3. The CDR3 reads CASSLGRISSYEQYF. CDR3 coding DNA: TGTGCCAGCAGTTTGGGGCGGATTAGCTCCTACGAGCAGTACTTC.

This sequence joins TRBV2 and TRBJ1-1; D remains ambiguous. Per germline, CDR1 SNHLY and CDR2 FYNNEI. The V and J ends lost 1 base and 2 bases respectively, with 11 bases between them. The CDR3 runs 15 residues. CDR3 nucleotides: TGTGCCAGCAGTGAAGACAGACGGATTAACACTGAAGCTTTCTTT. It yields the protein CASSEDRRINTEAFF.

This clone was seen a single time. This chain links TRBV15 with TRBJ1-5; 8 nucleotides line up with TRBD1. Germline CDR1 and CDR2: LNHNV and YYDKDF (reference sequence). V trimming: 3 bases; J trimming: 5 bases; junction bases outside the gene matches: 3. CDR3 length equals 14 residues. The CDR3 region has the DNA TGTGCCACCAGCAGCCAGGGGGCCTATCAGCCCCAGCATTTT. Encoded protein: CATSSQGAYQPQHF.